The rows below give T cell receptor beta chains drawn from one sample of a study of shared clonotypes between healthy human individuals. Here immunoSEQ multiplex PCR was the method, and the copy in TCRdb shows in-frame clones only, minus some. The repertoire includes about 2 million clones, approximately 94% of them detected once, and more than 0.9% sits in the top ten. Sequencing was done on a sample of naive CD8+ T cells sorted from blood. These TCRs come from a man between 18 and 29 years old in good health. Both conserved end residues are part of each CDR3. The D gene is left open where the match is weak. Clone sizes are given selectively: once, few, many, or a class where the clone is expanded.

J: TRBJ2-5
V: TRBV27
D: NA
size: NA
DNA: TGTGCCAGCAGTTTGTCGGAGACCCAGTACTTC
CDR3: CASSLSETQYF

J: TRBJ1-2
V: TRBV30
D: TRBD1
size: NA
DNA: TGTGCCTGGGGCCTAAGCGGGACAGCTTTATACACCTTC
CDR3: CAWGLSGTALYTF

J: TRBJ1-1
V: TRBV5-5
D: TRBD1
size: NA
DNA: TGTGCCAGCAGCTGGGACAGCTATGAAGCTTTCTTT
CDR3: CASSWDSYEAFF

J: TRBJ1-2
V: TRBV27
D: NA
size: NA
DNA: TGTGCCAGCGGGATTACAGTCTCTGGCGCTTACTACACCTTC
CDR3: CASGITVSGAYYTF

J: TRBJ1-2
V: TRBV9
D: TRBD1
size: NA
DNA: TGTGCCAGCAGCGCTCAAGACAGGGGTCTGAACTATGGCTACACCTTC
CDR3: CASSAQDRGLNYGYTF

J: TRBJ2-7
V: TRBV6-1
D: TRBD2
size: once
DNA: TGTGCCAGCAGTCCGGTAGCGGGGCTCTCCTACGAGCAGTACTTC
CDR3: CASSPVAGLSYEQYF

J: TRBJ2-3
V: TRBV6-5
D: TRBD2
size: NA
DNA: TGTGCCAGCAAACCGGGACTAGCAAGGGATACGCAGTATTTT
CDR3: CASKPGLARDTQYF

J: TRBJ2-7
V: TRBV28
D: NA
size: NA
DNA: TGTGCCAGCAGTTTGGTCGGGACCTACGAGCAGTACTTC
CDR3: CASSLVGTYEQYF

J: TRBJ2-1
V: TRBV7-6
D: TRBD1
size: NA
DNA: TGTGCCAGCAGCCCAGGGGGCTCCTACAATGAGCAGTTCTTC
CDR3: CASSPGGSYNEQFF

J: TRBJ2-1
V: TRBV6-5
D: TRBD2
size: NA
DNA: TGTGCCAGCAGTTATTCAGCGGGAGGTGGTGAGCAGTTCTTC
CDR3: CASSYSAGGGEQFF

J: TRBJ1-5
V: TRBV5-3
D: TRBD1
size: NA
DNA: TGTGCCAGAAGCTTGGGGGACAGGGGATATCAGCCCCAGCATTTT
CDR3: CARSLGDRGYQPQHF

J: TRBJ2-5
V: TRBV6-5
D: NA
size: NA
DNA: TGTGCCAGCGTGGAGGATGGTGGGGAGACCCAGTACTTC
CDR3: CASVEDGGETQYF

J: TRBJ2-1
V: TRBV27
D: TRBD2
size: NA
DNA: TGTGCCAGCAGTCTTAGCGGGGGGGCCGGGAATGAGCAGTTCTTC
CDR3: CASSLSGGAGNEQFF

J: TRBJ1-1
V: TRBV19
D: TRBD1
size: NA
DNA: TGTGCCAGTAGTATCCGGGACAGGGGAATCCAACGTGACACTGAAGCTTTCTTT
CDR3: CASSIRDRGIQRDTEAFF

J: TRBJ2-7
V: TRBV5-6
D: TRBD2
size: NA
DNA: TGTGCCAGCAGCCTGGGGAGCGGGAGTTTTTACGAGCAGTACTTC
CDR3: CASSLGSGSFYEQYF

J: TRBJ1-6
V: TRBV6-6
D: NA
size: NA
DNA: TGTGCCAGCAGTTACTCTGAAGGGGAGAACTCACCCCTCCACTTT
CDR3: CASSYSEGENSPLHF

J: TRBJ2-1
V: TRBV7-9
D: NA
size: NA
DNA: TGTGCCAGCAGCTCAGGGGTGCATGAGCAGTTCTTC
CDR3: CASSSGVHEQFF

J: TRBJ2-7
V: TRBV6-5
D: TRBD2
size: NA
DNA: TGTGCCAGCAGTACCTCCCCGGGAGGGGAGCAGTACTTC
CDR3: CASSTSPGGEQYF

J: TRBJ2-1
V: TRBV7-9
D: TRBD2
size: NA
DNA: TGTGCCAGCAGCCTCCCTCTGGGGCGGGAGGGTTACAATGAGCAGTTCTTC
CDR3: CASSLPLGREGYNEQFF

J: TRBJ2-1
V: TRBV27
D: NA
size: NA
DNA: TGTGCCAGCAGTCCGGACACCGACAATGAGCAGTTCTTC
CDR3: CASSPDTDNEQFF

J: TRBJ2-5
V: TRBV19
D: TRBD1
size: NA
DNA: TGTGCCAGTAGTCCCCTCGGACAGGGGGCCTTATCGGAGACCCAGTACTTC
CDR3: CASSPLGQGALSETQYF

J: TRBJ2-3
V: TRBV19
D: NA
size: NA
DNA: TGTGCCAGTAGTTTGGCATTTAGCACAGATACGCAGTATTTT
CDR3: CASSLAFSTDTQYF

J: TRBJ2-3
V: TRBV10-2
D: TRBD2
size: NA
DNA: TGCGCCAGCAGTGAGTCGGCGGGGGACGGGTACACAGATACGCAGTATTTT
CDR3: CASSESAGDGYTDTQYF

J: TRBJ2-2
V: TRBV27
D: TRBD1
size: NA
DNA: TGTGCCAGCGGGGACAGAAACACCGGGGAGCTGTTTTTT
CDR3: CASGDRNTGELFF

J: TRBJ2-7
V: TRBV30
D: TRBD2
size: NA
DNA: TGTGCCTGGAACGCGGGAGGGCCCAACTACGAGCAGTACTTC
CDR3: CAWNAGGPNYEQYF

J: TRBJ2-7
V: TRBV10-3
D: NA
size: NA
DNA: TGTGCCATCAGTGAGGGGCTGGGCAGTACCTACGAGCAGTACTTC
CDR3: CAISEGLGSTYEQYF

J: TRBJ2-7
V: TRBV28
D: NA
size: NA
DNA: TGTGCCAGCAGCCAGAGGGGCCTCTCCTACGAGCAGTACTTC
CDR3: CASSQRGLSYEQYF

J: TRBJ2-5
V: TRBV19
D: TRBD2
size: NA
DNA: TGTGCCAGTAGTATGGGTAGCGGGTGGGTACAAGAGACCCAGTACTTC
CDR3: CASSMGSGWVQETQYF

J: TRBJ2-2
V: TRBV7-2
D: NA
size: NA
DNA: TGTGCCAGCAGCGCTACGGCCGGGGAGCTGTTTTTT
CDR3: CASSATAGELFF

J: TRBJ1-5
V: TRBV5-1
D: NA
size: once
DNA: TGCGCCAGCAGCTTGGGTGACGGAGGGATCCAGCCCCAGCATTTT
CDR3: CASSLGDGGIQPQHF

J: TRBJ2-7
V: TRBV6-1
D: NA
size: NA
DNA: TGTGCCAGCAGTGGACAGGCTCAGGGCTACGAGCAGTACTTC
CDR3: CASSGQAQGYEQYF

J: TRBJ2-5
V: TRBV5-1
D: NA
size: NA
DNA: TGCGCCAGCAGCTTGGGGACTCAAGAGACCCAGTACTTC
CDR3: CASSLGTQETQYF

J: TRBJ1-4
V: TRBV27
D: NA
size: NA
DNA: TGTGCCAGCAGTTCATCCGATGCCGGGACACCGAATGAAAAACTGTTTTTT
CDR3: CASSSSDAGTPNEKLFF